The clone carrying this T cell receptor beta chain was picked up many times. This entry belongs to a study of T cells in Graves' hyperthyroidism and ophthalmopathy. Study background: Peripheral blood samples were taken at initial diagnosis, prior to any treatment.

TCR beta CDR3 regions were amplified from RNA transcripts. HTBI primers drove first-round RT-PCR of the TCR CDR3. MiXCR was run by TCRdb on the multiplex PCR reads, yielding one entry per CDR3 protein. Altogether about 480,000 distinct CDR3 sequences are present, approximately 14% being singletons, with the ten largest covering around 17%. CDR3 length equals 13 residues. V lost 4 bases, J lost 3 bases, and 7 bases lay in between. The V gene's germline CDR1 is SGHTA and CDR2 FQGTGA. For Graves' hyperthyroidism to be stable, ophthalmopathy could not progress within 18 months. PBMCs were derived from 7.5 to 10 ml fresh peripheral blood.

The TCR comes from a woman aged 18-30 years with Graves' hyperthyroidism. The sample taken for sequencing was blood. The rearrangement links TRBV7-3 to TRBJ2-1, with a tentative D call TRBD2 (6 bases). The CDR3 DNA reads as TGTGCCAGCAGCTGGGACTTCTACAATGAGCAGTTCTTC. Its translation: CASSWDFYNEQFF.